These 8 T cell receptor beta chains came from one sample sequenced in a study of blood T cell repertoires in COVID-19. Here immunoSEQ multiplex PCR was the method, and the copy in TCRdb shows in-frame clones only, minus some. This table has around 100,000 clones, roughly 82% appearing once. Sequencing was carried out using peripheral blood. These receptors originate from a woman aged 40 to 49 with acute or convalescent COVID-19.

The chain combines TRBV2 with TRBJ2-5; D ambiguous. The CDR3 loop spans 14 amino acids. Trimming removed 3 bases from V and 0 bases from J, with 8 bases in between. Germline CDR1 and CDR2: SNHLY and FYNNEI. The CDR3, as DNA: TGTGCCAGCAGTGAGGGCCCGTACCAAGAGACCCAGTACTTC. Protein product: CASSEGPYQETQYF.

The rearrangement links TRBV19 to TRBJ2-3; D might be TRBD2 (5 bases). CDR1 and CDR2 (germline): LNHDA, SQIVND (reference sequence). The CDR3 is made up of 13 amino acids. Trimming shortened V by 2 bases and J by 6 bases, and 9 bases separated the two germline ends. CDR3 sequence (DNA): TGTGCCAGTAGTATACCCGGGGTGGATACGCAGTATTTT. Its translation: CASSIPGVDTQYF.

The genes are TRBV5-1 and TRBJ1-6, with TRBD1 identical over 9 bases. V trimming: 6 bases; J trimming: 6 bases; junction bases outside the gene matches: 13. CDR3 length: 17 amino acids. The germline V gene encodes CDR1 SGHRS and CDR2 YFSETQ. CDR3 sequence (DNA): TGCGCCAGCACCCCTTACGGGGACAGGGCCCCTAATTCACCCCTCCACTTT. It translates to CASTPYGDRAPNSPLHF.

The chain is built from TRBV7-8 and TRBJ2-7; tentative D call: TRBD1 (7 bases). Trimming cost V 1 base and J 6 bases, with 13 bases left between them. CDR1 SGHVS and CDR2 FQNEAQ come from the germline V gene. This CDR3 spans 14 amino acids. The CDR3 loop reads CASSLVPQGGEQYF. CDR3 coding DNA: TGTGCCAGCAGCTTAGTTCCGCAGGGGGGCGAGCAGTACTTC.

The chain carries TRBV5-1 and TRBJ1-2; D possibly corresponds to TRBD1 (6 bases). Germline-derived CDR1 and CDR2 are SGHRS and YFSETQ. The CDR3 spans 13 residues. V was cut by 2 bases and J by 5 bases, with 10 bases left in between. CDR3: CASSFAGEYGYTF. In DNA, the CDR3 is TGCGCCAGCAGCTTCGCAGGGGAGTATGGCTACACCTTC.

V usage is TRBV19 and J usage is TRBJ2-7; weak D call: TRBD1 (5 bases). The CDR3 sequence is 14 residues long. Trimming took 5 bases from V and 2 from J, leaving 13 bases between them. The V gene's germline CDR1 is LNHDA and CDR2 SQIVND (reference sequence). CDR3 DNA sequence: TGTGCCAGTAGTGTTCAGGGCCCACCCTACGAGCAGTACTTC. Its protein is CASSVQGPPYEQYF.

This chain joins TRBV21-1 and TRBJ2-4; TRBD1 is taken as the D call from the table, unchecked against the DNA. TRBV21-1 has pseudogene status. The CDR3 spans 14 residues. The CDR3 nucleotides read TGTGCCAGCAGCAGGGCAGGGATAAAAAACATTCAGTACTTC. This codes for CASSRAGIKNIQYF.

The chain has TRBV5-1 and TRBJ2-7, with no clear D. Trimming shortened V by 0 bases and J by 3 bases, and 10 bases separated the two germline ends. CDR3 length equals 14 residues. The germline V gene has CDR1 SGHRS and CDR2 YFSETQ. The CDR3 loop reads CASSLVGADYEQYF. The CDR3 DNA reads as TGCGCCAGCAGCTTGGTCGGCGCGGACTACGAGCAGTACTTC.